This T cell receptor beta chain derives from a study of blood T cell repertoires in COVID-19. Overall study context: Collection of acute and convalescent COVID-19 samples took place in the United States, Italy and Spain.

Some clones are missing from TCRdb's copy, which holds only in-frame ones; the method was immunoSEQ multiplex PCR. The sample has about 380,000 clones, about 85% seen once. CDR1 LNHDA and CDR2 SQIVND come from the germline V gene (reference sequence). The CDR3 sequence is 14 residues long. Trimming removed 5 bases at V and 7 bases at J, with 12 bases between. In its sample, this clone was seen a few times. The J gene is TRBJ1-6, the V gene TRBV19; TRBD1 is a possible D gene (6 bases). This receptor was obtained from a woman under 30 with acute or convalescent COVID-19. The sequenced sample was peripheral blood. The CDR3 spells CASSAMQGNSPLHF. The CDR3 DNA reads as TGTGCCAGTAGTGCAATGCAGGGGAATTCACCCCTCCACTTT.